This T cell receptor (beta chain) was recovered during a study of graft-versus-host responses after intestinal transplantation. On the study more broadly: Multivisceral, liver-intestinal, or isolated intestinal transplants were given to recipients. Recipients across the board were started on anti-thymocyte globulin induction, then kept on tacrolimus and steroids for about 3 years. General study results and limits: GvH clones appeared in recipient marrow, some first in ileum or blood.

Method: immunoSEQ multiplex PCR; TCRdb's copy keeps in-frame clones and lacks some. There are 95,000 to 110,000 clones in the sample; roughly 87% occur only once, and approximately 0.88% lies in the top ten. Comments on this clone: Its antigen is not known.

This sample comprised unstimulated CD4+ T cells sorted from spleen or lymph node cells, obtained before intestinal transplant. This sequence was found in a human donor who received an intestinal transplant.

The CDR3 DNA sequence: TGTGCCAGCAGCCCATTTCAGGGGGCGCGGGGCTACACCTTC. Encoded protein: CASSPFQGARGYTF. V is TRBV14 and J is TRBJ1-2; 8 bases are shared with TRBD1. The J segment lost 8 bases and the V segment lost 4 bases, leaving 9 bases of the junction unmatched. Germline CDR1 SGHDN, CDR2 FVKESK. The CDR3 has 14 residues.